In its sample, the clone carrying this T cell receptor beta chain was seen many times. The TCRbeta library incorporated unique molecular identifiers. TCRdb re-derived calls from the PCR reads in MiXCR, one entry per CDR3 protein. Among approximately 590,000 distinct CDR3 sequences listed, roughly a tenth were seen once. With V trimmed by 5 bases and J by 7 bases, 13 bases remained unmatched. This CDR3 has 14 residues. The V gene's germline CDR1 is SQVTM and CDR2 ANQGSEA. The entry originates in a study of T-cell reconstitution after alpha-beta-depleted transplantation in children. This specimen was PBMCs from the stem cell graft donor, taken from the stem cell graft. The chain uses TRBV29-1 and TRBJ1-1; 7 nucleotides agree with TRBD1. This receptor was taken from a human donor who donated a stem cell graft to a child with acute myeloid leukemia. The CDR3 protein is CSVSPDRVWGEAFF. The CDR3, as DNA: TGCAGCGTTTCTCCCGACAGGGTCTGGGGTGAAGCTTTCTTT.